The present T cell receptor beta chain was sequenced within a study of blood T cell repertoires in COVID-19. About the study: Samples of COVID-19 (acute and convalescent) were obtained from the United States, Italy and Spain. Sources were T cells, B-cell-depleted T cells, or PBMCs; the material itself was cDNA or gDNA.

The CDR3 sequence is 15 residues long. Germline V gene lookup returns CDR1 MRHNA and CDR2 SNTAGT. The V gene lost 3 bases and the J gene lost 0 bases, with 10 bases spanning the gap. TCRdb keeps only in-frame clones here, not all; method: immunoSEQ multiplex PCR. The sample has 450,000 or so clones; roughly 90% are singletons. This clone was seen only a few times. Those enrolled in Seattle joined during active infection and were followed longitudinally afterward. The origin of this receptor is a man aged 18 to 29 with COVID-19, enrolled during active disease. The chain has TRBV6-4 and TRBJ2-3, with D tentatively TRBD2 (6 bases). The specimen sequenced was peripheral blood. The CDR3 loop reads CASSEGSGSTDTQYF. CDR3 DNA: TGTGCCAGCAGTGAAGGGAGCGGGAGCACAGATACGCAGTATTTT.